These 2 T cell receptor beta chains originate from one sample sequenced in a study of B cell selection in AIRE deficiency. The sorted conventional CD4 T cells were gated as CD4+CD127+. Using immunoSEQ multiplex PCR, the repertoire was profiled, and TCRdb retains in-frame clones only, with some absent. The sample includes tens of thousands of clones, almost 98% of them seen just once. The sequenced sample was conventional CD4+ T cells sorted from PBMCs. The receptors were gathered from a human donor with AIRE deficiency.

The rearrangement joins TRBV7-9 to TRBJ2-2; D may be TRBD1 (6 bases). V lost 3 bases, J lost 0 bases, and 8 bases lay in between. Looked up from germline, CDR1 is SEHNR and CDR2 is FQNEAQ (reference sequence). The CDR3 contains 15 residues. The CDR3 is CASSFWTANTGELFF. The CDR3 DNA reads as TGTGCCAGCAGCTTTTGGACAGCGAACACCGGGGAGCTGTTTTTT.

This chain joins TRBV6-6 and TRBJ2-7; 7 positions match TRBD2. Germline V gene lookup returns CDR1 MNHNY and CDR2 SVGAGI (reference sequence). The CDR3 has 15 residues. V trimming: 6 bases; J trimming: 3 bases; junction bases outside the gene matches: 11. CDR3 residues: CASSPVSGTFYEQYF. CDR3 sequence (DNA): TGTGCCAGCAGCCCCGTCAGCGGGACCTTCTACGAGCAGTACTTC.